The present T cell receptor (beta chain) was sequenced within a study of identifying expanded T cells in peripheral blood. Trimming cost V 0 bases and J 5 bases, with 7 bases left between them. Germline assignment: CDR1 MRHNA and CDR2 SNTAGT. The CDR3 spans 14 residues. Findings and caveats of the study: Differentially abundant clones: about 1.2 between replicates, around 16 at 2 to 3 weeks, 19 to 20 at four.

Note on this clone: What it binds is not known.

Data came from immunoSEQ multiplex PCR; TCRdb stores just in-frame clones and leaves some out. The profile covers fewer than 65,000 clones, with roughly 86% appearing a single time and less than 5.5% taken by the ten largest. The sample taken for sequencing was blood. The chain carries TRBV6-4 and TRBJ2-2; unclear D gene. The TCR was taken from a person aged 18 to 70 in good health. CDR3 region: CASSDSMSTGELFF. CDR3 in DNA: TGTGCCAGCAGTGACTCAATGAGTACCGGGGAGCTGTTTTTT.